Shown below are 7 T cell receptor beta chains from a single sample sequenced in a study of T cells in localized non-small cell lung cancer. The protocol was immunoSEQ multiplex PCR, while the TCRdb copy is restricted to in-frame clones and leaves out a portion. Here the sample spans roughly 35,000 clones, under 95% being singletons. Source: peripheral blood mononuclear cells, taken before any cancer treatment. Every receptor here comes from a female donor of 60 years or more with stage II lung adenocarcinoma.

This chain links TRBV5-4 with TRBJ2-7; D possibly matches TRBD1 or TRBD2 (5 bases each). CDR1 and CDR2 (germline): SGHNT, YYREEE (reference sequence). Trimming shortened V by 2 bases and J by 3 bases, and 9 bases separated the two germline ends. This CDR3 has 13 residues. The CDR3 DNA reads TGTGCCAGCAGCTTTGGGGACGACTACGAGCAGTACTTC. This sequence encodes CASSFGDDYEQYF.

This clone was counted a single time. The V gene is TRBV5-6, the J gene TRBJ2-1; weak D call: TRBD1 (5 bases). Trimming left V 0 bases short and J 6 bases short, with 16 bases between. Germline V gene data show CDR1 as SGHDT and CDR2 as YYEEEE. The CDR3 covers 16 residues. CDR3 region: CASSLVLQNRGNEQFF. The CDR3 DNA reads TGTGCCAGCAGCTTGGTCTTACAGAATAGGGGCAATGAGCAGTTCTTC. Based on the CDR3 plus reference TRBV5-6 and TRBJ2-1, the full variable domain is DAGVTQSPTHLIKTRGQQVTLRCSPKSGHDTVSWYQQALGQGPQFIFQYYEEEERQRGNFPDRFSGHQFPNYSSELNVNALLLGDSALYLCASSLVLQNRGNEQFFGPGTRLTVL.

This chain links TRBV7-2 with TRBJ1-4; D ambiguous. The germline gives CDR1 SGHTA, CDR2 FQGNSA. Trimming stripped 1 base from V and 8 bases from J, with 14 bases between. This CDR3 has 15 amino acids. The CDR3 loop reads CASSLDDERREKLFF. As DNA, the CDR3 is TGTGCCAGCAGCTTAGATGATGAACGGAGAGAAAAACTGTTTTTT.

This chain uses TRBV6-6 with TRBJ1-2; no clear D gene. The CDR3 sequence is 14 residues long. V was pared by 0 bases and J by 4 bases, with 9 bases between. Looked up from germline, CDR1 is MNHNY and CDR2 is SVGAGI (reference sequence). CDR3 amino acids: CASSYSLNFYGYTF. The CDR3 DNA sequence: TGTGCCAGCAGTTACTCCCTCAATTTCTATGGCTACACCTTC.

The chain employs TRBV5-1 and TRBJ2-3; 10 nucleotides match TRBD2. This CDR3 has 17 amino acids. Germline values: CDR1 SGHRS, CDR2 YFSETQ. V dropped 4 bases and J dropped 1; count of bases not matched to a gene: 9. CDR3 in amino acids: CASSTPPGTSGTDTQYF. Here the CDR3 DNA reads TGCGCCAGCAGCACCCCCCCCGGGACTAGCGGCACAGATACGCAGTATTTT.

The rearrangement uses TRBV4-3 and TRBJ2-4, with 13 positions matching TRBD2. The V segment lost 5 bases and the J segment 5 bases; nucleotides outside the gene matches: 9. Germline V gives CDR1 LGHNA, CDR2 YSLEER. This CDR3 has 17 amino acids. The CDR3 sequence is CASSTRLAGGIENIQYF. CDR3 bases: TGCGCCAGCAGCACCCGACTAGCGGGGGGTATCGAAAACATTCAGTACTTC.

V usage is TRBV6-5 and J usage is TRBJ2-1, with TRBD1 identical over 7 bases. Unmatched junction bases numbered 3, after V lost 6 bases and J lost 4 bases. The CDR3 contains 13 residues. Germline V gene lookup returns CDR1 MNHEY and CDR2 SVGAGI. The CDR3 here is CASSRDSYNEQFF. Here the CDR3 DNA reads TGTGCCAGCAGCCGGGACAGTTACAATGAGCAGTTCTTC.